The T cell receptor beta chain under discussion was sequenced for a study of CD8+ T cells in alopecia areata. General study results and limits: Alopecia totalis/universalis scalp especially showed more expanded CD8+ clones than normal scalp.

The CD4+ cells of about five biomarker-study patients went through sorting. This sorting yielded CD25+CD127- cells. In alopecia areata patients, both lesional scalp punch biopsies and peripheral blood were collected. The authors sorted CD4+ and CD8+ T cells from PBMCs. It was cDNA, reverse transcribed from extracted RNA, that served as the sequencing template. Profiling relied on immunoSEQ multiplex PCR, and the TCRdb table lists in-frame clones only, not all of them. The sample yields roughly 20,000 clones, roughly three fifths seen once. Details on this clone: Its antigen remains unidentified.

Sequencing was performed on CD4+ Tregs sorted from blood. This sequence was found in a human donor with alopecia areata.

For the CDR3, the DNA is TGTGCCAGCAGCCGTTCACAAGGGCTACGCGAGCAGTACTTC. Translated: CASSRSQGLREQYF. The V call is TRBV11-2, the J call TRBJ2-7; D gene uncertain. The germline gives CDR1 SGHAT, CDR2 FQNNGV. The V end lost 5 bases, the J end lost 6 bases, and 17 bases lay between the germline ends. CDR3 length equals 14 residues.